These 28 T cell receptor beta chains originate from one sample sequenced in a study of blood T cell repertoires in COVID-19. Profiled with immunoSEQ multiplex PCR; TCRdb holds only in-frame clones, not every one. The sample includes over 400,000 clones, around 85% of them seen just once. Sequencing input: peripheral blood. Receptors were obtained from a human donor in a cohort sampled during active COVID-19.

CDR3 sequence: CAWSNREAQPQHF. The CDR3 DNA sequence: TGTGCCTGGAGCAACAGGGAAGCTCAGCCCCAGCATTTT. The chain couples TRBV30 to TRBJ1-5; D is perhaps TRBD1 (6 bases). CDR1 is GTSNPN and CDR2 is SVGIG in the germline V gene (reference sequence). V gave up 3 bases and J gave up 6 bases, with 12 bases separating them. CDR3 length equals 13 residues.

For the CDR3, the DNA is TGCGCCAGCAGCGAAGGGACAGGGATATCCTATGGCTACACCTTC. Amino acids: CASSEGTGISYGYTF. The J gene is TRBJ1-2, the V gene TRBV5-1; 9 bases fit TRBD1. This CDR3 is built from 15 residues. J was trimmed by 4 bases and V by 4 bases; bases with no gene match: 8. Per the germline V gene, CDR1 is SGHRS and CDR2 is YFSETQ.

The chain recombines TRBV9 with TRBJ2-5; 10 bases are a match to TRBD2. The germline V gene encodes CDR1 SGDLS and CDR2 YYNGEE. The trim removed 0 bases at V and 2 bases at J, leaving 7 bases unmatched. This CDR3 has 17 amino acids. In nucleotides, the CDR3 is TGTGCCAGCAGCGTAGGATCGGGACTAGCGTATCAAGAGACCCAGTACTTC. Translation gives CASSVGSGLAYQETQYF.

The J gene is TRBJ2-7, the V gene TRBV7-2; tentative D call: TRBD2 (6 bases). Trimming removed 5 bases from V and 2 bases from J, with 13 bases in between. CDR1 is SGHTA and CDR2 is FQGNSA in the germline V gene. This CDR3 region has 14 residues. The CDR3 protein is CASSPEAGTYEQYF. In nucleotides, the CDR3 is TGTGCCAGCAGCCCCGAGGCGGGGACCTACGAGCAGTACTTC.

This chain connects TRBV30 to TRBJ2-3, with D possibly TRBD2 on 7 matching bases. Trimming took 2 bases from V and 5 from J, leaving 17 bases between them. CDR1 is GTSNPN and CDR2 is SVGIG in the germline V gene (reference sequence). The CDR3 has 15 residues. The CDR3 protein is CAWSQGGASVDTQYF. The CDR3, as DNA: TGTGCCTGGAGTCAAGGGGGGGCCAGTGTAGATACGCAGTATTTT.

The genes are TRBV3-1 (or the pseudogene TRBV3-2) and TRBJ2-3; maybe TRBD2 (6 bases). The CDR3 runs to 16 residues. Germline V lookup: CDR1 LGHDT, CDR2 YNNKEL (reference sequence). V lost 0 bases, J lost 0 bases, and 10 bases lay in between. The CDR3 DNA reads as TGTGCCAGCAGCCAAGACCAAGGGACTAGCACAGATACGCAGTATTTT. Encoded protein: CASSQDQGTSTDTQYF.

CDR3: CASSTGTSADTQYF. The CDR3 DNA sequence: TGTGCCAGCAGCACGGGGACTAGCGCAGATACGCAGTATTTT. This chain joins TRBV7-3 and TRBJ2-3; 10 positions agree with TRBD2. Trimming cost V 5 bases and J 4 bases; bases outside gene matches: 3. This CDR3 contains 14 residues. Germline loops: CDR1 SGHTA, CDR2 FQGTGA.

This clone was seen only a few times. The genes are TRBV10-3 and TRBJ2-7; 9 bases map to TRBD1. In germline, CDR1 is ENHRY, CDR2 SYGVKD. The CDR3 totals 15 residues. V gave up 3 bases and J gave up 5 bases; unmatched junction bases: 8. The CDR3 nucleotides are TGTGCCATCAGTGAAGACAGGGGGTTCGTCAACGAGCAGTACTTC. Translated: CAISEDRGFVNEQYF.

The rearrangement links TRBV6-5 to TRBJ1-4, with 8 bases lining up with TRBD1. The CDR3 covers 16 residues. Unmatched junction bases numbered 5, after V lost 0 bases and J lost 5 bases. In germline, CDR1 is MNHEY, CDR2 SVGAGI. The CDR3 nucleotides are TGTGCCAGCAGTTACTCGGCCTGGGACAGGAATGAAAAACTGTTTTTT. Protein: CASSYSAWDRNEKLFF.

In nucleotides, the CDR3 is TGTGCCAGCCGCACACCCCCCTACGAGCAGTACTTC. This gives the protein CASRTPPYEQYF. The chain is built from TRBV28 and TRBJ2-7; D not resolved. The CDR3 runs 12 residues. Trimming left V 8 bases short and J 2 bases short, with 10 bases between. Germline V gene sequence: CDR1 MDHEN, CDR2 SYDVKM.

CDR3: CASSEAISVQPQHF. The CDR3 nucleotides are TGTGCCAGCAGTGAAGCAATCTCGGTTCAGCCCCAGCATTTT. This chain joins TRBV6-1 and TRBJ1-5; D call uncertain. Trimming cost V 0 bases and J 6 bases, with 9 bases left between them. Germline lookup yields CDR1 MNHNS and CDR2 SASEGT. The CDR3 is made up of 14 amino acids.

The CDR3 DNA sequence: TGCGCCAGCAGCATACAGGGGGCGAGGGAGCAGTTCTTC. This translates into CASSIQGAREQFF. The chain carries TRBV5-1 and TRBJ2-1; TRBD1 matches 9 bases. V shed 4 bases and J 10 bases; nucleotides not matched to a gene: 6. Germline values: CDR1 SGHRS, CDR2 YFSETQ. This CDR3 comprises 13 residues.

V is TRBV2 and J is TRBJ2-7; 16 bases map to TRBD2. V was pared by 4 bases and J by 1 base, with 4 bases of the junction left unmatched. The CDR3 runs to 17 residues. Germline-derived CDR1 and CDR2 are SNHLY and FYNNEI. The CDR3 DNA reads TGTGCCAGCAGTGGGGGACTAGCGGGAGGGGTGTCCTACGAGCAGTACTTC. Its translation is CASSGGLAGGVSYEQYF. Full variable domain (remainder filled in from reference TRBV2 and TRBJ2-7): EPEVTQTPSHQVTQMGQEVILRCVPISNHLYFYWYRQILGQKVEFLVSFYNNEISEKSEIFDDQFSVERPDGSNFTLKIRSTKLEDSAMYFCASSGGLAGGVSYEQYFGPGTRLTVT.

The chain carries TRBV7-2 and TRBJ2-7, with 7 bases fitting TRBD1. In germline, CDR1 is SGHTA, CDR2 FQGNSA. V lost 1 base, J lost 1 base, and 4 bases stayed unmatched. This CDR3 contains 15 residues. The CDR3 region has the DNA TGTGCCAGCAGCTTAGATGGGACAGCATCCTACGAGCAGTACTTC. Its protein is CASSLDGTASYEQYF.

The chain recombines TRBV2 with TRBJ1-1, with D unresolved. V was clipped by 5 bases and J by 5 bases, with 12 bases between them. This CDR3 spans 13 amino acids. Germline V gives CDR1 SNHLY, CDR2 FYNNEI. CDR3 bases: TGTGCCAGCAGTCCGAGGGCGAGGACTGAAGCTTTCTTT. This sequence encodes CASSPRARTEAFF. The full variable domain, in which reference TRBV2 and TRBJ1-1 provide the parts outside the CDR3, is EPEVTQTPSHQVTQMGQEVILRCVPISNHLYFYWYRQILGQKVEFLVSFYNNEISEKSEIFDDQFSVERPDGSNFTLKIRSTKLEDSAMYFCASSPRARTEAFFGQGTRLTVV.

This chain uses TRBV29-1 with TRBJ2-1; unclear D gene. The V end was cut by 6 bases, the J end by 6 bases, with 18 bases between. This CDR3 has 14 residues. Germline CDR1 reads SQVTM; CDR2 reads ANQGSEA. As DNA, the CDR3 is TGCAGCGTCACGAGCCACTTTATCGGCAATGAGCAGTTCTTC. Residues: CSVTSHFIGNEQFF.

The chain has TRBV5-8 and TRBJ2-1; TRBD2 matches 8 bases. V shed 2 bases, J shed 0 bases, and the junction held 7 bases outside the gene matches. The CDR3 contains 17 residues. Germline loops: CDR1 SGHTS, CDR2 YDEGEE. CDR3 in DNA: TGTGCCAGCAGCTTATGGTACGCGGGAGGCTCCTACAATGAGCAGTTCTTC. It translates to CASSLWYAGGSYNEQFF.

The DNA for the CDR3 is TGTGCCAGCAGTTTTGGGACAGGCCGGAATCAGCCCCAGCATTTT. Translating it yields CASSFGTGRNQPQHF. This chain joins TRBV6-5 and TRBJ1-5; 8 nucleotides agree with TRBD1. Looked up from germline, CDR1 is MNHEY and CDR2 is SVGAGI. The V gene end was trimmed by 4 bases and the J gene end by 4 bases; junction bases not matched to a gene: 6. CDR3 length equals 15 residues.

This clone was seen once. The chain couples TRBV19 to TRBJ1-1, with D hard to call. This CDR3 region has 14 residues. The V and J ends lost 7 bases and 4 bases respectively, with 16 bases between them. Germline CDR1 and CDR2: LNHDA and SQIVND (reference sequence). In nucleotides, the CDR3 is TGTGCCAGTACCATGGAGGGTTTCACCACTGAAGCTTTCTTT. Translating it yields CASTMEGFTTEAFF.

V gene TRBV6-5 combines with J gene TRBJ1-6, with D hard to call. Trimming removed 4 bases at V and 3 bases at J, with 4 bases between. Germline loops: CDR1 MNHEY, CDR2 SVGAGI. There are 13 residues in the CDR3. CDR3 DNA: TGTGCCAGCAGTTCCTTCTATAATTCACCCCTCCACTTT. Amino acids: CASSSFYNSPLHF.

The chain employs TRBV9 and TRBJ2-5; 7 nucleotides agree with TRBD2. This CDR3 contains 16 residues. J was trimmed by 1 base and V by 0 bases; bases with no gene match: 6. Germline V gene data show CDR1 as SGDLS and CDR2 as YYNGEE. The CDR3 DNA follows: TGTGCCAGCAGCGTAGAGTCGACTAGCACCCAAGAGACCCAGTACTTC. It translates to CASSVESTSTQETQYF.

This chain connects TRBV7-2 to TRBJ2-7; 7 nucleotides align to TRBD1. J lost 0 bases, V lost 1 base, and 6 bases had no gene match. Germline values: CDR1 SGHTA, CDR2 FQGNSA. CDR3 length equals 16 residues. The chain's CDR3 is CASSLVLGQSSYEQYF. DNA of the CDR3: TGTGCCAGCAGCTTAGTGTTGGGACAGAGCTCCTACGAGCAGTACTTC.

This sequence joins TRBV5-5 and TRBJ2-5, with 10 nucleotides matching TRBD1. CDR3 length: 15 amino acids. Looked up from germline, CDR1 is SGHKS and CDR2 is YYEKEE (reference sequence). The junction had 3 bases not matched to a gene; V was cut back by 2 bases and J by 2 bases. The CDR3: CASSFGTGAQETQYF. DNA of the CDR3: TGTGCCAGCAGCTTTGGGACAGGGGCTCAAGAGACCCAGTACTTC.

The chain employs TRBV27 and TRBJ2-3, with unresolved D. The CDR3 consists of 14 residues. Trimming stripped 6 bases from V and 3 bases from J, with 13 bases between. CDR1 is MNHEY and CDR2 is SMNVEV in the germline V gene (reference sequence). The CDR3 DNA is TGTGCCAGCAGGATCGGGTCTCTGACAGATACGCAGTATTTT. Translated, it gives CASRIGSLTDTQYF.

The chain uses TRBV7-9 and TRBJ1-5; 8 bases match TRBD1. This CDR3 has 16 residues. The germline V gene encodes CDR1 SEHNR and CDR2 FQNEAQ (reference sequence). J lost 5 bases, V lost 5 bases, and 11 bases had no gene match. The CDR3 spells CASSQTGQAGDQPQHF. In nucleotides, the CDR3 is TGTGCCAGCAGCCAGACGGGACAGGCCGGTGATCAGCCCCAGCATTTT.

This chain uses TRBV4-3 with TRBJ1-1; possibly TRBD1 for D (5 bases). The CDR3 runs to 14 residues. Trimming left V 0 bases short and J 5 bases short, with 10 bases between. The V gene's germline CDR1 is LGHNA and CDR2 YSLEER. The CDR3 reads CASSQEFRATEAFF. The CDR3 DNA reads TGCGCCAGCAGCCAAGAGTTCAGGGCAACTGAAGCTTTCTTT.

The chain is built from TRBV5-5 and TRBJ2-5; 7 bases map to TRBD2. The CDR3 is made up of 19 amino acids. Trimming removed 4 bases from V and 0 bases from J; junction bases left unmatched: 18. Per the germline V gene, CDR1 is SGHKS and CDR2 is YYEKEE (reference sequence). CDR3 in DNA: TGTGCCAGCAGCGGGGGGGTCCTCCCGGGGCGACAAAACCAAGAGACCCAGTACTTC. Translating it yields CASSGGVLPGRQNQETQYF.

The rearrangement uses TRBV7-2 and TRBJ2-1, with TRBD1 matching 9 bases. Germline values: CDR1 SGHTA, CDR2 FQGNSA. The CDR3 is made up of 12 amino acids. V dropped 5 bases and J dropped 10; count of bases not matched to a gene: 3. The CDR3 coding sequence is TGTGCCAGCAGCCGGACAGGGGAAGAGCAGTTCTTC. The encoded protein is CASSRTGEEQFF.